The 12 T cell receptor beta chains given below trace back to one sample, sequenced in a study of OX40 agonist ivuxolimab in advanced cancers. Sequencing was performed with immunoSEQ multiplex PCR; in TCRdb, only in-frame clones are kept and a portion is missing. The sample lists roughly 49,000 clones; 60% to 80% were seen once. The specimen was CD4+ or CD8+ T cells sorted from blood, collected in a trial of the OX40 agonist ivuxolimab. The receptor source for this set is an adult with an advanced solid tumor such as melanoma, head and neck, liver or kidney cancer.

The chain couples TRBV7-2 to TRBJ2-7, with D unresolved. Germline V CDR1 and CDR2: SGHTA, FQGNSA. Trimming stripped 4 bases from V and 3 bases from J, with 13 bases between. This CDR3 comprises 14 residues. CDR3 bases: TGTGCCAGCAGCTCTATGGGCGTTAGCTACGAGCAGTACTTC. Translating gives CASSSMGVSYEQYF. The full variable domain, its missing parts supplied by reference TRBV7-2 and TRBJ2-7, is GAGVSQSPSNKVTEKGKDVELRCDPISGHTALYWYRQSLGQGLEFLIYFQGNSAPDKSGLPSDRFSAERTGGSVSTLTIQRTQQEDSAVYLCASSSMGVSYEQYFGPGTRLTVT.

The rearrangement joins TRBV19 to TRBJ2-1; the D gene could be TRBD1 or TRBD2 (5 bases each). The V end lost 10 bases, the J end lost 8 bases, and 24 bases lay between the germline ends. Per germline, CDR1 LNHDA and CDR2 SQIVND (reference sequence). The CDR3 contains 15 residues. This CDR3 reads CATAPGTGEWDEQFF. The CDR3 nucleotides read TGTGCCACCGCCCCCGGGACGGGCGAGTGGGATGAGCAGTTCTTC.

The chain uses TRBV6-1 and TRBJ2-7; tentative D call: TRBD1 (6 bases). The CDR3 is 17 amino acids. Per the germline V gene, CDR1 is MNHNS and CDR2 is SASEGT. Between the trimmed V and J ends, which lost 4 bases and 3 bases, there was a span of 22 bases. CDR3 coding DNA: TGTGCCAGCAGTGGACAGGTCCGGGGCTACCGCAGCTACGAGCAGTACTTC. It specifies CASSGQVRGYRSYEQYF.

This clone has more than one count but fewer than ten. The chain joins TRBV19 to TRBJ1-4; D call uncertain. The CDR3 has 12 residues. V was cut by 2 bases and J by 8 bases, with 6 bases left in between. Germline lookup yields CDR1 LNHDA and CDR2 SQIVND (reference sequence). The CDR3 protein is CASSIFKEKLFF. CDR3 in DNA: TGTGCCAGTAGTATATTCAAGGAAAAACTGTTTTTT.

V and J are TRBV11-3 and TRBJ2-3; D assignment may be TRBD1 or TRBD2 (6 bases each). The CDR3 contains 14 residues. Germline V gives CDR1 SGHNT, CDR2 YENEEA. The germline V and J ends were trimmed by 5 bases and 3 bases, with 12 bases remaining between them. CDR3 sequence: CASSPGEATDTQYF. In DNA form, the CDR3 reads TGTGCCAGCAGCCCAGGGGAGGCGACAGATACGCAGTATTTT. The full variable domain, in which reference TRBV11-3 and TRBJ2-3 provide the parts outside the CDR3, is EAGVVQSPRYKIIEKKQPVAFWCNPISGHNTLYWYLQNLGQGPELLIRYENEEAVDDSQLPKDRFSAERLKGVDSTLKIQPAELGDSAVYLCASSPGEATDTQYFGPGTRLTVL.

CDR3 sequence: CASSSGTANYGYTF. In DNA form, the CDR3 reads TGCGCCAGCAGCAGCGGGACCGCTAACTATGGCTACACCTTC. The chain is built from TRBV4-1 and TRBJ1-2, with D tentatively TRBD1 (5 bases). The CDR3 sequence is 14 residues long. Trimming took off 5 bases at V and 0 bases at J, with 10 bases between the two ends. The germline V gene has CDR1 MGHRA and CDR2 YSYEKL.

The V call is TRBV6-1, the J call TRBJ2-3, with unresolved D. Germline-derived CDR1 and CDR2 are MNHNS and SASEGT. The CDR3 sequence is 13 residues long. V was trimmed by 6 bases and J by 6 bases, leaving 13 bases between them. In nucleotides, the CDR3 is TGTGCCAGCAGAGACGAACTTCGGGATACGCAGTATTTT. Encoded protein: CASRDELRDTQYF.

This clone was counted only a few times. The CDR3: CASSGHRGATMNTEAFF. DNA for the CDR3: TGTGCCAGCAGTGGCCACAGGGGCGCCACCATGAACACTGAAGCTTTCTTT. The chain recombines TRBV2 with TRBJ1-1, with 7 nucleotides matching TRBD1. The V gene's germline CDR1 is SNHLY and CDR2 FYNNEI. The CDR3 spans 17 residues. Trimming took 4 bases from V and 0 from J; bases not matched to a gene: 11.

The chain recombines TRBV19 with TRBJ1-1; no clear D. Germline V gives CDR1 LNHDA, CDR2 SQIVND (reference sequence). Trimming shortened V by 3 bases and J by 3 bases, and 23 bases separated the two germline ends. This CDR3 has 18 amino acids. CDR3 sequence reads: CASSISPKLGQWDTEAFF. CDR3 nucleotides: TGTGCCAGTAGTATTTCCCCCAAGCTCGGGCAGTGGGACACTGAAGCTTTCTTT. Together with reference TRBV19 and TRBJ1-1, the CDR3 gives the full variable domain: DGGITQSPKYLFRKEGQNVTLSCEQNLNHDAMYWYRQDPGQGLRLIYYSQIVNDFQKGDIAEGYSVSREKKESFPLTVTSAQKNPTAFYLCASSISPKLGQWDTEAFFGQGTRLTVV.

As DNA, the CDR3 is TGCGCCAGCAGTGAGAATCAAAGGGTGAATCAGCCCCAGCATTTT. It encodes CASSENQRVNQPQHF. V gene TRBV10-2 combines with J gene TRBJ1-5; D remains unclear. The CDR3 is made up of 15 amino acids. The germline gives CDR1 WSHSY, CDR2 SAAADI. Trimming left V 2 bases short and J 4 bases short, with 12 bases between.

The V gene is TRBV27, the J gene TRBJ1-1; possible D gene TRBD1, 6 bases. The CDR3 has 16 residues. Germline V CDR1 and CDR2: MNHEY, SMNVEV (reference sequence). V was pared by 5 bases and J by 0 bases, with 16 bases between. CDR3 in amino acids: CASSPQTGHLNTEAFF. The CDR3 DNA reads TGTGCCAGCAGTCCTCAAACGGGACACCTGAACACTGAAGCTTTCTTT.

This clone was detected only a few times. The chain combines TRBV5-1 with TRBJ2-1, with D uncertain. The CDR3 contains 15 residues. Germline V CDR1 and CDR2: SGHRS, YFSETQ. V shed 4 bases and J shed 6 bases, with 17 bases lying between them. The CDR3 DNA follows: TGCGCCAGCAGCGAGGCCGGGTCCTATGGCAATGAGCAGTTCTTC. It encodes CASSEAGSYGNEQFF.